This T cell receptor (beta chain) emerged from a study of radiotherapy plus CTLA-4 blockade in lung cancer. The V end was cut by 8 bases, the J end by 0 bases, with 14 bases between. The CDR3 length is 15 residues. CDR1 is SEHNR, CDR2 FQNEAQ, per germline (reference sequence). Chemo-refractory metastatic non-small-cell lung cancer patients were treated with focal radiation plus CTLA-4 blockade with ipilimumab. Whole-study findings and limits: Clones derived from tumor TCRs expanded in blood after radiotherapy plus ipilimumab. The authors reported that early blood T cell clone dynamics, with interferon-beta, best predicted response.

Sequencing used immunoSEQ multiplex PCR; TCRdb keeps in-frame clones, though not all of them. There are about 72,000 clones in the sample; approximately 80% occur only once, and around 7% lies in the top ten. To note about this clone: Its antigen is unknown.

This TCR was recovered from a human donor with non-small cell lung cancer who had a complete response to radiotherapy plus ipilimumab. Sequencing was performed on peripheral blood, taken from a patient treated with radiotherapy plus ipilimumab. The chain carries TRBV7-9 and TRBJ1-3; D is undetermined. The CDR3 bases are TGTGCCAGCGTGGAAGGACGACGCTCTGGAAACACCATATATTTT. Residues: CASVEGRRSGNTIYF.